The clone carrying this T cell receptor (beta chain) was picked up one time. A read error may account for a junction end that differs from germline. The sample belongs to a study of shared clonotypes between healthy human individuals. CDR3 length equals 16 residues. The V gene's germline CDR1 is ENHRY and CDR2 SYGVKD. Sequencing used immunoSEQ multiplex PCR; TCRdb keeps in-frame clones, though not all of them. The repertoire holds more than 450,000 clones, with 79% as singletons. Material: PBMCs. This clonotype was sampled from a woman in her forties in good health. Some clones in this sample may be carry-over from other donors' samples. The gene calls are TRBV10-3 and TRBJ2-5; 10 bases agree with TRBD1. CDR3 nucleotides: TGTGCCATCGGTGAATCAGACAGGGGGCTGAAAGAGACCCAGTACTTC. It translates to CAIGESDRGLKETQYF.